This entry concerns a single T cell receptor beta chain. Trimming removed 2 bases from V and 10 bases from J, with 11 bases in between. CDR1 and CDR2 from the germline V gene are MDHEN and SYDVKM. The CDR3 spans 12 residues. The sample comes from a study of cytomegalovirus exposure and HLA in healthy donors. Healthy donors of bone marrow made up the group. Primers included in the PCR were 60 Vbeta and 13 Jbeta primers. Clones were sequenced by immunoSEQ multiplex PCR, and TCRdb holds only the in-frame ones, with some missing. The repertoire holds roughly 200,000 clones, around 88% seen once, with roughly 0.33% in the top ten.

The sequence derives from a woman between 25 and 40 years old in good health and CMV-seronegative. Sequenced input: PBMCs. The gene calls are TRBV28 and TRBJ2-5; D is perhaps TRBD2 (5 bases). This CDR3 is CASSLQERGQYF. In DNA, the CDR3 is TGTGCCAGCAGTTTACAGGAACGGGGCCAGTACTTC.